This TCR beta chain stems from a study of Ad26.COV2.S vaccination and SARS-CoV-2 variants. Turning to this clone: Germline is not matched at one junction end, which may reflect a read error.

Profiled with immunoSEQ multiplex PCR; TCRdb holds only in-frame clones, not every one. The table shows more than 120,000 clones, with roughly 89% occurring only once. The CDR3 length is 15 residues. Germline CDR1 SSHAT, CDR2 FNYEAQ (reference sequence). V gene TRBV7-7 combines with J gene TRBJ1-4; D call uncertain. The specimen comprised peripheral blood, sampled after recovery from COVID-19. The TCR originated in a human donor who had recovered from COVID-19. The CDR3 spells CASSLYGGANEKLFF. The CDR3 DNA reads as TGTGCTAGCAGCTTATATGGCGGGGCTAATGAAAAACTGTTTTTT.